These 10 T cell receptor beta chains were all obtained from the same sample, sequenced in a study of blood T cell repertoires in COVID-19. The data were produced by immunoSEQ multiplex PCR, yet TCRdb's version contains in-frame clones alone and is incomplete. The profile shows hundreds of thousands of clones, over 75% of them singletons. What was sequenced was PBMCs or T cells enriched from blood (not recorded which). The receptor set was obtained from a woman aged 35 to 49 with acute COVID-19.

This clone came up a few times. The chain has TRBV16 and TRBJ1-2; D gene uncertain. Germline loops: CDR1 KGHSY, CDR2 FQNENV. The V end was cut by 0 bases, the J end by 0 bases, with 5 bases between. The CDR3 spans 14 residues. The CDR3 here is CASSQSTPNYGYTF. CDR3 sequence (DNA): TGTGCCAGCAGCCAATCGACTCCTAACTATGGCTACACCTTC.

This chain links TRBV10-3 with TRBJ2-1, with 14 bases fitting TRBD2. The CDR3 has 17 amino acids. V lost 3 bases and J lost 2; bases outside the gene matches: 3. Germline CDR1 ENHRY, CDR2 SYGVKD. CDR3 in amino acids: CAISDGTSGGPYNEQFF. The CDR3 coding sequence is TGTGCCATCAGTGACGGGACTAGCGGGGGTCCCTACAATGAGCAGTTCTTC.

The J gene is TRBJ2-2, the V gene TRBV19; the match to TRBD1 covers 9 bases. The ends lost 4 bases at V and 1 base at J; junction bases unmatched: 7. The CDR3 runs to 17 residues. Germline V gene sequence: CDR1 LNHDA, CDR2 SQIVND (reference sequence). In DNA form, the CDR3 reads TGTGCCAGTAGTACCTTCGGGGGACAGGGGAACACCGGGGAGCTGTTTTTT. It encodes CASSTFGGQGNTGELFF. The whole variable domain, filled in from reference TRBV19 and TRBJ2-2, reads DGGITQSPKYLFRKEGQNVTLSCEQNLNHDAMYWYRQDPGQGLRLIYYSQIVNDFQKGDIAEGYSVSREKKESFPLTVTSAQKNPTAFYLCASSTFGGQGNTGELFFGEGSRLTVL.

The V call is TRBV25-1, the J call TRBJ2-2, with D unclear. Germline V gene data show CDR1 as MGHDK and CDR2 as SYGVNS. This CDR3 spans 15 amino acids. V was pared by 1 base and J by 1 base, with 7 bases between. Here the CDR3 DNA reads TGTGCCAGCAGTGAATGGTCAGGGAACACCGGGGAGCTGTTTTTT. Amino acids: CASSEWSGNTGELFF.

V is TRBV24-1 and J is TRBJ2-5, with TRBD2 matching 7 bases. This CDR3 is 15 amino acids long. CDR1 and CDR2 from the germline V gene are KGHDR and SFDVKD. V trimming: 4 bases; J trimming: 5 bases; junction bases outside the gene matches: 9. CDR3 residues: CATSDPRGVGETQYF. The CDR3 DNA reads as TGTGCCACCAGTGACCCCCGGGGGGTCGGGGAGACCCAGTACTTC.

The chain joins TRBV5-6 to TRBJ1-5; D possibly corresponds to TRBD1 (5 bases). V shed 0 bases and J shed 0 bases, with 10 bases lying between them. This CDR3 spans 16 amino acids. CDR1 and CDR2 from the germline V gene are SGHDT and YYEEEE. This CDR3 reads CASSLGGGNSNQPQHF. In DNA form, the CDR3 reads TGTGCCAGCAGCTTGGGGGGCGGGAATAGCAATCAGCCCCAGCATTTT.

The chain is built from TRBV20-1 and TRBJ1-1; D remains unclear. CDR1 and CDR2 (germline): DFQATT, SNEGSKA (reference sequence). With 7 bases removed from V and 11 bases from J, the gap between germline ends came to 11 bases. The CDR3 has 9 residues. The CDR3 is CSVSGIAFF. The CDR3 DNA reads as TGCAGTGTTAGCGGTATCGCTTTCTTT.

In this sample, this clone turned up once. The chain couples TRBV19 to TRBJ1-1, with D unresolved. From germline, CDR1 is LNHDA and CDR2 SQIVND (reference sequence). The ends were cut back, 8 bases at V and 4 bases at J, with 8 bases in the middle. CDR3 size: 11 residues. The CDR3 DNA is TGTGCCAGTGCTGGCGGCACTGAAGCTTTCTTT. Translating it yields CASAGGTEAFF.

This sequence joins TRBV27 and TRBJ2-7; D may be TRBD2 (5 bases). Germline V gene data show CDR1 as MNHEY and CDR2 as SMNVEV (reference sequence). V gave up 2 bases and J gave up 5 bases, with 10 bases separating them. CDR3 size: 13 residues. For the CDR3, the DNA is TGTGCCAGCAGTTTACGGGAAGGTGACGAGCAGTACTTC. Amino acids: CASSLREGDEQYF.

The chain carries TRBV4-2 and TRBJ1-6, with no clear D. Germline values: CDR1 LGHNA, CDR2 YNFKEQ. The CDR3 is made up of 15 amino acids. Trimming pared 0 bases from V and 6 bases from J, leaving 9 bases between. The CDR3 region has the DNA TGTGCCAGCAGCCAAGACCCCAGAGGTAATTCACCCCTCCACTTT. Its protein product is CASSQDPRGNSPLHF.